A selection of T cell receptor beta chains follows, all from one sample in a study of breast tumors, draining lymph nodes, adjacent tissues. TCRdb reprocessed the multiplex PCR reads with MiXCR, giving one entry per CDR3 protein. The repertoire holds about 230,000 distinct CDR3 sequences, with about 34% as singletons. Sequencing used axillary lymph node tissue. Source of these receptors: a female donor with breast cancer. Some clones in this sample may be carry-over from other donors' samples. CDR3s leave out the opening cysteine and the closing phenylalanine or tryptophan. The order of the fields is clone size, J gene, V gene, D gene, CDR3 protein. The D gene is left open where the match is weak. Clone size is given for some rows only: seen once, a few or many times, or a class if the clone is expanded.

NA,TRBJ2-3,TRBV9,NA,ASSVRDGPQNNEQY
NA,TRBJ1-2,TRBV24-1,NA,ATSARDIANYGYT
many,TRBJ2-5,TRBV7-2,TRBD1,ASSQRTGRQETQY
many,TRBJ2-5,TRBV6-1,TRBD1,ASSDRAETQY
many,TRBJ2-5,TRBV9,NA,ASSVGHLETQY
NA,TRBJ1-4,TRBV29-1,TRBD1,SVSGTGGEKLF
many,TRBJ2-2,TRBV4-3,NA,ASSPYQGGHGELF
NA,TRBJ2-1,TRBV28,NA,ASSFNRFGRGNEQF
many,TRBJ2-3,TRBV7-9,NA,ASREGLRTDTQY
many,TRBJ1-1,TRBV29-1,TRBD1,SVGDSTEAF
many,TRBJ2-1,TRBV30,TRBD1,AWKAGGNNEQF
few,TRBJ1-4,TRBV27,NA,ASSPTARANEKLF
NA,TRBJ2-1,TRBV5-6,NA,ASSLRPAPYNEQF
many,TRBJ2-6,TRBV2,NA,ASSGFRTGANVLT
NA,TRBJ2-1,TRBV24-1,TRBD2,ATSLGTSGYNEQF
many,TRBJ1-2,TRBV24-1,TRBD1,ATSDLGQNYGYT
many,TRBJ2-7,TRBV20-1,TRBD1,SASGQGLYEQY
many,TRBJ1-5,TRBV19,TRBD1,ASSIAGADRSQH
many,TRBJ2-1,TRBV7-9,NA,ASSYPRGQVSYNEQF
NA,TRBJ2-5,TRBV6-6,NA,ASSHGRTDLQETQY
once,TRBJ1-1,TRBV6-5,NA,ASSYVGEAF
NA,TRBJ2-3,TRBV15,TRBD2,ATSGLSGASTDTQY
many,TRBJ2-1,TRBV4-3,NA,ASSQDQQGYNEQF
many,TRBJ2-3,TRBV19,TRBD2,ASSRGLGGADTQY
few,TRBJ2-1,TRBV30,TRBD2,AWSPSGLGLHNEQF
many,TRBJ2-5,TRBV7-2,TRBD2,ASSLGSGQETQY
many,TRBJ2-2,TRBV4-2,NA,ASSQDGGVGGELF
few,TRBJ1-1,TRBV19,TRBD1,ASGTGVTEAF
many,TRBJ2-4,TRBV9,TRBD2,ASSDGLAGVYGDIQY
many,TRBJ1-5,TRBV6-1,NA,ASSEQGEVNQPQH
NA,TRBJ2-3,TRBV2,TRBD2,ASSVGRKAGTQY
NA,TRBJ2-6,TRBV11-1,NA,ASQSRAVSGANVLT
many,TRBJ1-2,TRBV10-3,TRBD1,AISESFGTGTYGYT
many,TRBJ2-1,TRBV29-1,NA,SGETPTLEQF
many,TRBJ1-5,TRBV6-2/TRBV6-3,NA,ASSYYSDRGQSNQPQH
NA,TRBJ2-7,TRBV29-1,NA,SYLGRTYEQY
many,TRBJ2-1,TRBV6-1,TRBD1,ASSRPGTGGNEQF
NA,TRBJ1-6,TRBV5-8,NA,ASSLSENFLNTPHH
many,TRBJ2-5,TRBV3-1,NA,ASSQEGGGGETQY
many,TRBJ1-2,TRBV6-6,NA,ASRQSDYGYT
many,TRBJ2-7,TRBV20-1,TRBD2,SARTTSGRYEQY
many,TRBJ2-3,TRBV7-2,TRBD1,ASTRQGWYTDTQY
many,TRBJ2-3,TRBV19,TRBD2,ASSIPSGPVSTDTQY
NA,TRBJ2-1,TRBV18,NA,ASSPGPQRYNEQF